This T cell receptor (beta chain) was observed in a study of blood T cell repertoires in COVID-19. For the study at large: PBMCs, B-cell-depleted T cells, or T cells provided the cDNA or gDNA that made up the material.

The germline CDR1 and CDR2 sequences are SGHTA and FQGNSA. The V end lost 2 bases, the J end lost 6 bases, and 7 bases lay between the germline ends. The CDR3 has 12 residues. Data came from immunoSEQ multiplex PCR; TCRdb stores just in-frame clones and leaves some out. The table lists 200,000 to 250,000 clones, around 80% of them singletons. This chain uses TRBV7-2 with TRBJ1-2, with a weak D call TRBD1 (5 bases). The specimen sequenced was peripheral blood. The receptor's source is a woman aged 40 to 49 who had recovered from COVID-19. The CDR3 sequence: CASSLLQDGYTF. CDR3 nucleotides: TGTGCCAGCAGCTTACTACAGGATGGCTACACCTTC.